These 9 T cell receptor beta chains came from one sample sequenced in a study of blood T cell repertoires in COVID-19. The method was immunoSEQ multiplex PCR; TCRdb's version includes in-frame clones alone and lacks a portion of them. The sample includes around 470,000 clones, less than 95% of them seen just once. The sample comprised PBMCs or T cells enriched from blood (not recorded which). These receptors all stem from a man younger than 30 who had recovered from COVID-19.

The chain recombines TRBV5-6 with TRBJ2-1; D remains ambiguous. The CDR3 contains 16 residues. Trimming left V 0 bases short and J 0 bases short, with 10 bases between. Germline loops: CDR1 SGHDT, CDR2 YYEEEE. In DNA form, the CDR3 reads TGTGCCAGCAGCTTGGAACTAAGAAGCTCCTACAATGAGCAGTTCTTC. This codes for CASSLELRSSYNEQFF.

The J gene is TRBJ2-1, the V gene TRBV19, with TRBD2 matching 8 bases. The junction had 13 bases not matched to a gene; V was cut back by 6 bases and J by 9 bases. The CDR3 contains 15 residues. Germline V gene lookup returns CDR1 LNHDA and CDR2 SQIVND (reference sequence). The DNA of the CDR3 is TGTGCCAGTAGCGTCGGAAGCGGGAGCAGGAGTGAGCAGTTCTTC. Encoded protein: CASSVGSGSRSEQFF.

V and J are TRBV3-1 (or the pseudogene TRBV3-2) and TRBJ1-2, with 7 bases that match TRBD1. The length of the CDR3 is 16 residues. Trimming cost V 0 bases and J 4 bases; bases outside gene matches: 8. Germline V gene lookup returns CDR1 LGHDT and CDR2 YNNKEL (reference sequence). The CDR3, as DNA: TGTGCCAGCAGCCAAGAGGGGAGGACAGGAATCTATGGCTACACCTTC. Translating gives CASSQEGRTGIYGYTF.

This sequence joins TRBV9 and TRBJ2-1; 7 bases agree with TRBD2. CDR1 is SGDLS, CDR2 YYNGEE, per germline. The CDR3 has 16 residues. V trimming: 3 bases; J trimming: 0 bases; junction bases outside the gene matches: 6. The CDR3 protein is CASSGSGGSSYNEQFF. In DNA form, the CDR3 reads TGTGCCAGCAGCGGCTCTGGCGGGAGCTCCTACAATGAGCAGTTCTTC.

Remarks on this clone: This specimen includes other DNA sequences encoding the same CDR3. V usage is TRBV5-1 and J usage is TRBJ1-5, with D possibly matching TRBD1 (6 bases). Trimming removed 2 bases from V and 2 bases from J, with 8 bases in between. CDR3 length: 14 residues. The germline CDR1 and CDR2 sequences are SGHRS and YFSETQ. This chain's CDR3 is CASSLQGGNQPQHF. The DNA for the CDR3 is TGCGCCAGCAGCTTACAGGGCGGCAATCAGCCCCAGCATTTT. The complete variable domain, with remaining parts taken from reference TRBV5-1 and TRBJ1-5, reads KAGVTQTPRYLIKTRGQQVTLSCSPISGHRSVSWYQQTPGQGLQFLFEYFSETQRNKGNFPGRFSGRQFSNSRSEMNVSTLELGDSALYLCASSLQGGNQPQHFGDGTRLSIL.

There are a few counts of this clone. The chain is built from TRBV11-2 and TRBJ1-2; the D is unclear. The germline V and J ends were trimmed by 4 bases and 4 bases, with 10 bases remaining between them. Germline CDR1 SGHAT, CDR2 FQNNGV. The CDR3 is 13 residues long. The CDR3 is CASSSPGAYGYTF. The CDR3 bases are TGTGCCAGCAGCTCACCGGGAGCCTATGGCTACACCTTC.

The rearrangement links TRBV19 to TRBJ2-1; TRBD2 aligns across 7 bases. CDR3 size: 16 residues. Germline-derived CDR1 and CDR2 are LNHDA and SQIVND (reference sequence). J was trimmed by 0 bases and V by 4 bases; bases with no gene match: 6. In DNA, the CDR3 is TGTGCCAGTAGTACCAACCCTAGCGGCTCCTACAATGAGCAGTTCTTC. Protein sequence: CASSTNPSGSYNEQFF.

The J gene is TRBJ1-2, the V gene TRBV2, with 8 bases fitting TRBD1. Germline CDR1 reads SNHLY; CDR2 reads FYNNEI. With 6 bases clipped from V and 5 bases from J, the junction kept 11 bases outside the gene matches. CDR3 size: 15 residues. The CDR3 is CASRADRGARYGYTF. Written as DNA, the CDR3 is TGTGCCAGCAGGGCTGACAGGGGTGCCCGGTATGGCTACACCTTC.

This clone has more than one count but fewer than ten. This chain links TRBV30 with TRBJ1-1; weak D call: TRBD1 (6 bases). Germline V gives CDR1 GTSNPN, CDR2 SVGIG (reference sequence). This CDR3 spans 13 amino acids. Trimming took off 4 bases at V and 3 bases at J, with 12 bases between the two ends. The CDR3 is CAWTLDSYTEAFF. The CDR3 bases are TGTGCCTGGACCCTGGACAGCTACACTGAAGCTTTCTTT.